This TCR beta chain came from a study of blood T cell repertoires in COVID-19. The Seattle patients, enrolled during active infection, were followed longitudinally. The table came from immunoSEQ multiplex PCR; TCRdb's copy has only in-frame clones and leaves some out. The sample has about 210,000 clones; approximately 80% are singletons. The V gene's germline CDR1 is MNHEY and CDR2 SVGEGT. The CDR3 consists of 18 residues. The ends lost 2 bases at V and 3 bases at J; junction bases unmatched: 13. The source material was peripheral blood. This clonotype was sampled from a woman of 80 years or more with COVID-19, enrolled during active disease. This sequence joins TRBV6-2 or TRBV6-3 and TRBJ2-7; 10 bases match TRBD2. The CDR3 bases are TGTGCCAGCAGTTACCCCACCCTTTCCGGGACTAGCGTCTACGAGCAGTACTTC. Its translation: CASSYPTLSGTSVYEQYF.